These 5 T cell receptor beta chains originate from one sample sequenced in a study of T-cell reconstitution after alpha-beta-depleted transplantation in children. For TCRbeta, the library was prepared with unique molecular identifiers. TCRdb re-derived calls from the PCR reads in MiXCR, one entry per CDR3 protein. The sample consists of roughly 400,000 distinct CDR3 sequences, about 45% of them appearing once. Sequences were derived from PBMCs, sampled before TCRalphabeta/CD19-depleted stem cell transplant. The source is a girl aged 2-10 years with aplastic anemia, due to receive a stem cell transplant.

This clonotype was observed a handful of times. V gene TRBV10-3 combines with J gene TRBJ2-7; TRBD1 might be the D (6 bases). From germline, CDR1 is ENHRY and CDR2 SYGVKD. Trimming cost V 8 bases and J 2 bases, with 10 bases left between them. This CDR3 has 12 residues. DNA of the CDR3: TGTGCCATCCTGGACAGCACCTACGAGCAGTACTTC. This sequence encodes CAILDSTYEQYF.

This clonotype was observed a few times. The gene calls are TRBV20-1 and TRBJ2-5; D possibly corresponds to TRBD2 (6 bases). The V and J ends lost 7 bases and 3 bases respectively, with 9 bases between them. The CDR3 consists of 11 residues. The germline V gene encodes CDR1 DFQATT and CDR2 SNEGSKA (reference sequence). The CDR3 DNA sequence: TGCAGTGGGACTAACAAAGAGACCCAGTACTTC. Encoded protein: CSGTNKETQYF.

The rearrangement uses TRBV4-2 and TRBJ1-4; D uncertain. The length of the CDR3 is 16 residues. Germline loops: CDR1 LGHNA, CDR2 YNFKEQ. Trimming removed 6 bases from V and 1 base from J, with 15 bases in between. CDR3 in DNA: TGTGCCAGCAGTCCCACTACCTTGGGAACTAATGAAAAACTGTTTTTT. Translation gives CASSPTTLGTNEKLFF.

With regard to this clonotype: The germline gene is not matched at one end of the junction; a read error may be the cause. V gene TRBV7-2 combines with J gene TRBJ1-4, with a possible D match to TRBD1 (5 bases). The CDR3 is made up of 13 amino acids. From germline, CDR1 is SGHTA and CDR2 FQGNSA. The CDR3 nucleotides are TGTGCCTCGGCGAGGGGAACTAATGAAAAACTGTCTTTT. This codes for CASARGTNEKLSF.

This clonotype occurred a few times. The chain recombines TRBV29-1 with TRBJ2-5; possible D gene TRBD1, 9 bases. From germline, CDR1 is SQVTM and CDR2 ANQGSEA. CDR3 size: 13 residues. V gave up 3 bases and J gave up 9 bases, with 17 bases separating them. The CDR3 region is CSVEGTGTRSQYF. CDR3 coding DNA: TGCAGCGTTGAGGGGACAGGGACTAGGTCCCAGTACTTC.